This T cell receptor beta chain was captured in a study of STAT5B mutations in CD4+ large granular lymphocyte leukemia (dated by TCRdb to 2021 to 2024). In terms of the full investigation: Among the healthy controls, the CDR3 'QG' motif was associated with a particular HLA allele. The TCRbeta repertoires of CD4+ T-cell large granular lymphocyte leukemia patients were compared with the TCRbeta repertoires of healthy blood donors. Flow cytometry performed on FACSCanto II or FACSVerse showed that the purified fractions had more than 95% purity among lymphocytes.

The trim is 3 bases for V and 5 bases for J, with a gap of 28 bases between the germline ends. The CDR3 runs 19 amino acids, cysteine and phenylalanine included. Of the read, only the CDR3 DNA is kept; its 57 bases are in frame from base 1. TCRbeta rearrangements were sequenced from genomic DNA using the immunoSEQ assay at survey resolution. The study's own analysis went as follows. In the TCR sequencing data, the smallest productive clonotype frequency that could be detected was 2.59 x 10-5. Only productive TCRbeta rearrangements, defined as complete and in-frame sequences, were included in the analyses. The clonality of each sample was calculated as Simpson clonality in the immunoSEQ Analyzer version 3.0. Clones were grouped by frequency into very rare, small, medium, large (1-20%) or hyperexpanded (>20%) categories. OLGA 1.2.3 estimated generation probabilities, VDJtools produced V-gene circos plots, VDJdb was queried for specificities, and GLIPH identified CDR3 motifs. In its TCRdb copy, this immuneACCESS table keeps in-frame sequences only and misses some clones. Where compared with another copy, unresolved V genes explain less than half of these, and the others have no known cause. Clone size and the V and J calls come from that table; the DNA yielded D and trimming. Present in this sample are under 35,000 clones, about 70% of which were seen just once. The ten top clones hold roughly 0.29% of the sample.

The healthy controls were 35 or so blood donors, and the buffy coats of these donors were supplied by the Finnish Red Cross blood service. All TCR-sequenced material derived from peripheral blood: patient blood samples and healthy donor buffy coats. Ficoll-Hypaque gradient centrifugation was used to isolate peripheral blood mononuclear cells. Magnetic purification was used to isolate CD4+ cells from the buffy coats of the healthy controls. The Gentra Puregene Cell and Tissue kit was used for genomic DNA extraction, and quantification was performed on a Qubit 2.0 fluorometer. Here is what the overall study found, with its caveats: Main leukemic clonotypes were private to each patient, although roughly 23% appeared at low frequency in other patients' non-leukemic repertoires. Enrichment of TRBV06-family usage was observed among the top patient clones (8/27) relative to healthy controls (2/35). Greater clonality appeared to be present in CD4-sorted patient repertoires than in healthy CD4+ repertoires, and the difference was retained after the putative leukemic clones were removed. The data were not HLA-matched, and the higher clonality in CD4+ T-LGLL than in CD8+ T-LGLL could be due to the relatively small sample size.

On this clone: No cognate antigen has been identified for it. No base-level quality is on record; no much larger clone is a single base apart.

The sequence derives from a human donor in good health. The chain is made from TRBV23-1 and TRBJ1-1; the D gene identity is not certain. TRBV23-1 is assigned to the ORF class and has an uncertain function. Sequenced: CD4+ T cells from blood buffy coats. This receptor carries the CDR3 CASSHGPAGGERGKTEAFF. In nucleotides, the sequence is TGCGCCAGCAGTCATGGCCCCGCCGGAGGAGAGAGAGGGAAGACTGAAGCTTTCTTT.